Here is one T cell receptor (beta chain) with its context. The entry originates in a study of cytomegalovirus exposure and HLA in healthy donors. Both 60 Vbeta primers and 13 Jbeta primers went into the PCR. The repertoire was sequenced with immunoSEQ multiplex PCR; TCRdb's copy has only in-frame clones and lacks some. The repertoire holds about 110,000 clones, with roughly 80% as singletons. The sequence was obtained from a man between 35 and 55 years old in good health and CMV-seronegative. The sequenced sample consisted of PBMCs.

DNA of the CDR3: TGTGCCAGCACCCGAGGTGGAACCATATATTTT. This sequence encodes CASTRGGTIYF. This sequence joins TRBV6-5 and TRBJ1-3; no clear D gene. The germline gives CDR1 MNHEY, CDR2 SVGAGI. This CDR3 contains 11 residues. V was clipped by 7 bases and J by 10 bases, with 11 bases between them.